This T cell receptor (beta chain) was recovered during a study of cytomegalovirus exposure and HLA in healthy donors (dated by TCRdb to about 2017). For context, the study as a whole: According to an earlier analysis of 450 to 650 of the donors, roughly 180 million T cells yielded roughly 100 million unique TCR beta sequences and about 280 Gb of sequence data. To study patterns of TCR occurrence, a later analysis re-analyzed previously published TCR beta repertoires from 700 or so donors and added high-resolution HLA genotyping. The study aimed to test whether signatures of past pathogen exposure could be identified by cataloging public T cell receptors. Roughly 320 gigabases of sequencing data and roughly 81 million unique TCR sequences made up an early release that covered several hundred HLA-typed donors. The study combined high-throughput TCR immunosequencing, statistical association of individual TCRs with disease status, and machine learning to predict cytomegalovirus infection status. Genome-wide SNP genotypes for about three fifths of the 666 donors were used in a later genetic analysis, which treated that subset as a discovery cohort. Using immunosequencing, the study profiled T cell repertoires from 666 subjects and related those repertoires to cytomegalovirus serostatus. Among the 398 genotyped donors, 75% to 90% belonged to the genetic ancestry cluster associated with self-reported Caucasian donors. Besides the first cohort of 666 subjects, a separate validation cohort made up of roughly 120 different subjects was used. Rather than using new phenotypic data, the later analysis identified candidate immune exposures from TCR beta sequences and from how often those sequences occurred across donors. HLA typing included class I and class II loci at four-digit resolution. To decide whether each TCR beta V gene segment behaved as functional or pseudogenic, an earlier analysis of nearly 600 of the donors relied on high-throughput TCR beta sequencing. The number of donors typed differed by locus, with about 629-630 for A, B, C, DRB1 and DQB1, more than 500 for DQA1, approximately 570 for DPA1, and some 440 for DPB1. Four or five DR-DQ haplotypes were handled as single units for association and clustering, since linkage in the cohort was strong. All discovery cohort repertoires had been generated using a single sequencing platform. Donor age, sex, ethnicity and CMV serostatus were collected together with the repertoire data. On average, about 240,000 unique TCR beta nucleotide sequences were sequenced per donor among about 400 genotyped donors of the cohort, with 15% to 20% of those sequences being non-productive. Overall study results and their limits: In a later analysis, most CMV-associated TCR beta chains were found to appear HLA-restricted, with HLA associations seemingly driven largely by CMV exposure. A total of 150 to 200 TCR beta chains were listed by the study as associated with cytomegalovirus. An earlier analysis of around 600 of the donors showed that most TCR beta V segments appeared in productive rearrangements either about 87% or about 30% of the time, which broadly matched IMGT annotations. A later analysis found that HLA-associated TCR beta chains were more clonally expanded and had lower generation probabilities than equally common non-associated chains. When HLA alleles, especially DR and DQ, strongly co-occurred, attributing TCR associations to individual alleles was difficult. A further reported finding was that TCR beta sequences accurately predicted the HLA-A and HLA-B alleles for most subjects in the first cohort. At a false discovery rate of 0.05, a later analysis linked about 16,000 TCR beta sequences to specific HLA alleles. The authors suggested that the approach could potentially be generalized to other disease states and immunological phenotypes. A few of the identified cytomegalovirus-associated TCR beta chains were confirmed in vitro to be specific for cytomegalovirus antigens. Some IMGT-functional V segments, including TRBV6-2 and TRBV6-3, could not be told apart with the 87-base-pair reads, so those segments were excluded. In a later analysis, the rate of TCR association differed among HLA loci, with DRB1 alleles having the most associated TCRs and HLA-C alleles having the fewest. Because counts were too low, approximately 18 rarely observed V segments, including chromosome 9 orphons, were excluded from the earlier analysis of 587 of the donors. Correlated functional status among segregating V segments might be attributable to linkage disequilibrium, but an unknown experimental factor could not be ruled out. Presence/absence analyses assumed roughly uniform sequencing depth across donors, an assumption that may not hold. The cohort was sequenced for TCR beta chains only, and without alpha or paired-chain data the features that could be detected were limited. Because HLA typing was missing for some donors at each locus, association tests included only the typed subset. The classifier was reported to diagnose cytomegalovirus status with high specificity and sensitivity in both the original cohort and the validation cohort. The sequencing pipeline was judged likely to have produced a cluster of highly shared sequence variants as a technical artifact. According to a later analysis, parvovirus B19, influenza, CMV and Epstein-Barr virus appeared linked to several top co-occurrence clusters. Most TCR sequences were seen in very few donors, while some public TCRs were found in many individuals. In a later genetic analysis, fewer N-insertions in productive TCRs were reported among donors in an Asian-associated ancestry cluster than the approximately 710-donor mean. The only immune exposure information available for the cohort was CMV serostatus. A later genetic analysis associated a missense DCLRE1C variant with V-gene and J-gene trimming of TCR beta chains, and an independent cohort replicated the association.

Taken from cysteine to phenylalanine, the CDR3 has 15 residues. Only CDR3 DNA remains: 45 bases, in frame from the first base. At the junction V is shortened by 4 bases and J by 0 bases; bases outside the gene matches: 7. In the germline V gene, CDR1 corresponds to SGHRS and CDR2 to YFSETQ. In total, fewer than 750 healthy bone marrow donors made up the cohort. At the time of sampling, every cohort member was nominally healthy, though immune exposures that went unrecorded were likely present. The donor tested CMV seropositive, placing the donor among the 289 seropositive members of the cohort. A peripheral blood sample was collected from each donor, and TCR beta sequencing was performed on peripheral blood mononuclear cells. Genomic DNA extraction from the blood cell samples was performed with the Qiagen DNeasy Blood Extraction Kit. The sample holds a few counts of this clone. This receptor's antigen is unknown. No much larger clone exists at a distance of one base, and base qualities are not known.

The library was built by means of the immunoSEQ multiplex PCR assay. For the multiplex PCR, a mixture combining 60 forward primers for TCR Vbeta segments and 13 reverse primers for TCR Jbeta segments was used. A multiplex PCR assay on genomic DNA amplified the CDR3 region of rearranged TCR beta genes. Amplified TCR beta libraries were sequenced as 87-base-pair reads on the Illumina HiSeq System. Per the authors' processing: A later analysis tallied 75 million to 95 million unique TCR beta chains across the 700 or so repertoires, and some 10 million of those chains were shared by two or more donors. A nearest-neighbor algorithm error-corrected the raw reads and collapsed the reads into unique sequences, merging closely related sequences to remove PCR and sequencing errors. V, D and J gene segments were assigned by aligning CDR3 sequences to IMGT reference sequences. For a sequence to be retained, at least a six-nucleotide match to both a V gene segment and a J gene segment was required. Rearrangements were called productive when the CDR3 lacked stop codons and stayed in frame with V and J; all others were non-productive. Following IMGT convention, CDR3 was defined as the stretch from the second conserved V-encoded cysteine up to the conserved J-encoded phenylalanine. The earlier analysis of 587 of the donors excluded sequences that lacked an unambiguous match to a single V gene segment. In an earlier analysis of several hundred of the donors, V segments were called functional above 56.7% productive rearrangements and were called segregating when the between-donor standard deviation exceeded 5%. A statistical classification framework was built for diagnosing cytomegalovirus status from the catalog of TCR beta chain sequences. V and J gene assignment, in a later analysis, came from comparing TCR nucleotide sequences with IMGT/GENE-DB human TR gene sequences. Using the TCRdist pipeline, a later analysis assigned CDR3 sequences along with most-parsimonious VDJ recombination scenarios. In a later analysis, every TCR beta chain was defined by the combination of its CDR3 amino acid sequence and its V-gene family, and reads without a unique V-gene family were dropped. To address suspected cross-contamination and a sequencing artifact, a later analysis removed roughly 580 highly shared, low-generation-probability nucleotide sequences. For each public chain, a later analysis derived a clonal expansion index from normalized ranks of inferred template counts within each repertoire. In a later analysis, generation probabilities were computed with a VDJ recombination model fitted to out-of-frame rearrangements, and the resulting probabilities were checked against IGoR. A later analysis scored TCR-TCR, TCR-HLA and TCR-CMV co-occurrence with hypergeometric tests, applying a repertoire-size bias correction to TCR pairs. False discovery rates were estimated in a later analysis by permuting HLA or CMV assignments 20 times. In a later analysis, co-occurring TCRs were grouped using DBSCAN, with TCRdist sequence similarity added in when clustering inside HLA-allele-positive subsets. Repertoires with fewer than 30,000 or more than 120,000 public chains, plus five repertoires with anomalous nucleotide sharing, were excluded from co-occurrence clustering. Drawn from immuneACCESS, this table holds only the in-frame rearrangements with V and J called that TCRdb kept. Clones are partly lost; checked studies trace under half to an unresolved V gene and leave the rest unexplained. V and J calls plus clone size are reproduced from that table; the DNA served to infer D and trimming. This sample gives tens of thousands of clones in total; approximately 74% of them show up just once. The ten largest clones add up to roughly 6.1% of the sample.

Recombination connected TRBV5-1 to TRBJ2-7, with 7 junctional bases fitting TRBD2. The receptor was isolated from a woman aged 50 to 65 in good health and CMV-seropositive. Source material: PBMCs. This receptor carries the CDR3 CASSPSGTASYEQYF. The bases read TGCGCCAGCAGCCCTAGCGGTACTGCCTCCTACGAGCAGTACTTC.